Each of the 12 T cell receptor beta chains below was sequenced from the same sample in a study of PD-L1 blockade in urothelial cancer. Sample time point: pretreatment peripheral blood. Sequenced by immunoSEQ multiplex PCR; TCRdb stores in-frame clones only, minus some. The sample consists of about 130,000 clones, roughly 80% of them appearing once. This material consisted of PBMCs, taken around atezolizumab (anti-PD-L1) treatment. These receptors were obtained from a man in his fifties with urothelial cancer.

This chain links TRBV7-2 with TRBJ1-2; D is uncertain. CDR3 length: 13 residues. V shed 5 bases and J shed 0 bases, with 7 bases lying between them. Germline V gene lookup returns CDR1 SGHTA and CDR2 FQGNSA. CDR3 bases: TGTGCCAGCAGCCAGACACCTAACTATGGCTACACCTTC. Translation: CASSQTPNYGYTF.

This clone has just one count. The chain joins TRBV18 to TRBJ2-4; 12 nucleotides agree with TRBD2. Germline V CDR1 and CDR2: KGHSH, LQKENI. Trimming at V came to 0 bases and at J to 0 bases, leaving 0 bases not matched to a gene. This CDR3 region has 17 residues. CDR3 DNA sequence: TGTGCCAGCTCACCACCGGGACTAGCGGGAGCCAAAAACATTCAGTACTTC. This codes for CASSPPGLAGAKNIQYF.

The CDR3 spells CASSFPRTGTGTEAFF. Here the CDR3 DNA reads TGTGCCAGCAGTTTTCCCCGGACAGGGACGGGCACTGAAGCTTTCTTT. The V gene is TRBV28, the J gene TRBJ1-1, with TRBD1 matching 8 bases. The CDR3 length is 16 residues. The V gene's germline CDR1 is MDHEN and CDR2 SYDVKM. The trim removed 3 bases at V and 4 bases at J, leaving 10 bases unmatched.

The rearrangement uses TRBV5-5 and TRBJ2-6; possibly TRBD1 for D (5 bases). Germline V gene data show CDR1 as SGHKS and CDR2 as YYEKEE (reference sequence). V lost 4 bases and J lost 2, with 10 bases in between. This CDR3 is built from 15 residues. The CDR3 coding sequence is TGTGCCAGCAGCCCCCAGGGAACTGGGGCCAACGTCCTGACTTTC. Its translation is CASSPQGTGANVLTF.

The chain links TRBV5-6 to TRBJ1-2, with unresolved D. Germline V CDR1 and CDR2: SGHDT, YYEEEE. CDR3 length: 15 residues. With 4 bases removed from V and 2 bases from J, the gap between germline ends came to 15 bases. CDR3 sequence reads: CASSPGMGRNYGYTF. The CDR3 DNA reads as TGTGCCAGCAGCCCCGGGATGGGCAGGAACTATGGCTACACCTTC.

The genes are TRBV28 and TRBJ1-5; the D gene is possibly TRBD1 (6 bases). This CDR3 is built from 16 residues. From germline, CDR1 is MDHEN and CDR2 SYDVKM. The V end lost 1 base, the J end lost 2 bases, and 12 bases lay between the germline ends. CDR3 coding DNA: TGTGCCAGCAGTTTATCCTCGGGACAACGCAATCAGCCCCAGCATTTT. Its protein product is CASSLSSGQRNQPQHF.

The rearrangement links TRBV5-6 to TRBJ1-4; D may be TRBD1 (5 bases). CDR1 is SGHDT and CDR2 is YYEEEE in the germline V gene. Trimming left V 3 bases short and J 0 bases short, with 21 bases between. The CDR3 covers 19 residues. The CDR3 reads CASSSVRMLTGTTNEKLFF. The CDR3 DNA is TGTGCCAGCAGCTCAGTCAGAATGTTAACAGGCACAACTAATGAAAAACTGTTTTTT.

CDR3 DNA: TGTGCCAGCAGCACCAGGCCGACCTGGGGGGCCAACGTCCTGACTTTC. Its protein product is CASSTRPTWGANVLTF. J is TRBJ2-6 and V is TRBV9; D remains unclear. The CDR3 extends over 16 amino acids. The germline CDR1 and CDR2 sequences are SGDLS and YYNGEE. V was shortened by 4 bases and J by 4 bases, with 15 bases between the two germline ends.

The chain combines TRBV7-3 with TRBJ2-5, with 9 bases matching TRBD2. The CDR3 consists of 16 residues. Trimming at V came to 8 bases and at J to 4 bases, leaving 14 bases not matched to a gene. The germline CDR1 and CDR2 sequences are SGHTA and FQGTGA. The CDR3 bases are TGTGCCAGCTCGCGGGGGGGAGGAGGGGGAGGAGAGACCCAGTACTTC. Encoded protein: CASSRGGGGGGETQYF.

This clone was picked up a small number of times. V gene TRBV6-1 combines with J gene TRBJ2-7; no clear D. The CDR3 runs 11 residues. Germline V gives CDR1 MNHNS, CDR2 SASEGT. V was clipped by 6 bases and J by 7 bases, with 10 bases between them. Here the CDR3 reads CASRGLGEQYF. The CDR3 nucleotides read TGTGCCAGCAGGGGCCTCGGAGAGCAGTACTTC.

This rearrangement joins TRBV10-1 to TRBJ2-7, with 9 bases fitting TRBD2. The CDR3 length is 14 residues. With V trimmed by 10 bases and J by 4 bases, 11 bases remained unmatched. Germline CDR1 reads WNHNN; CDR2 reads SYGVQD (reference sequence). In DNA form, the CDR3 reads TGCGCCAACGAGTCCGGGGCGGGAGGGTACGAGCAGTACTTC. It specifies CANESGAGGYEQYF.

The rearrangement links TRBV30 to TRBJ1-1; TRBD1 matches 7 bases. This CDR3 has 12 amino acids. Germline values: CDR1 GTSNPN, CDR2 SVGIG (reference sequence). Trimming removed 2 bases from V and 4 bases from J; junction bases left unmatched: 1. CDR3 sequence: CAWSNRGTEAFF. The DNA of the CDR3 is TGTGCCTGGAGTAACAGGGGCACTGAAGCTTTCTTT. The whole variable domain, filled in from reference TRBV30 and TRBJ1-1, reads SQTIHQWPATLVQPVGSPLSLECTVEGTSNPNLYWYRQAAGRGLQLLFYSVGIGQISSEVPQNLSASRPQDRQFILSSKKLLLSDSGFYLCAWSNRGTEAFFGQGTRLTVV.